This passage covers 13 T cell receptor beta chains from one sample sequenced in a study of cytomegalovirus exposure and HLA in healthy donors. With 60 Vbeta and 13 Jbeta primers, the PCR was carried out. Libraries were prepared by immunoSEQ multiplex PCR; TCRdb keeps only in-frame clonotypes and omits some of them. Counted here are approximately 170,000 clones, approximately 80% occurring once; the ten biggest clones make up 1.2%. The sequenced material came from PBMCs. The receptors were sampled from a boy between 2 and 10 years old in good health and CMV-seronegative.

The genes are TRBV27 and TRBJ1-2, with D possibly being TRBD1 (5 bases). The CDR3 has 15 residues. The V and J ends lost 6 bases and 3 bases respectively, with 17 bases between them. The germline V gene has CDR1 MNHEY and CDR2 SMNVEV (reference sequence). Here the CDR3 reads CASSPVEGAHYGYTF. The DNA for the CDR3 is TGTGCCAGCAGCCCCGTGGAAGGGGCCCACTATGGCTACACCTTC.

Comments on this clone: The sample has other DNA sequences that encode this CDR3 too. The V call is TRBV6-5, the J call TRBJ1-2, with a possible D match to TRBD1 (6 bases). The V and J ends lost 6 bases and 2 bases respectively, with 10 bases between them. The CDR3 has 13 residues. Germline V gene data show CDR1 as MNHEY and CDR2 as SVGAGI. The CDR3 loop is CASRSTGNYGYTF. The DNA of the CDR3 is TGTGCCAGCAGGAGTACAGGGAACTATGGCTACACCTTC.

The genes are TRBV19 and TRBJ1-5, with 9 bases lining up with TRBD1. Germline V gene data show CDR1 as LNHDA and CDR2 as SQIVND (reference sequence). Unmatched junction bases numbered 4, after V lost 0 bases and J lost 4 bases. This CDR3 spans 16 amino acids. CDR3 sequence reads: CASSIDLGTGNQPQHF. CDR3 nucleotide sequence: TGTGCCAGTAGTATAGATCTGGGGACAGGGAATCAGCCCCAGCATTTT.

This clone showed up just once. One end of the junction does not line up with germline, which may come from a read error. For the CDR3, the DNA is TGTGCTAGCAGCTTCTGGCGGTTTTACGAGCAGTACTTC. Protein product: CASSFWRFYEQYF. The V gene is TRBV7-7, the J gene TRBJ2-7; D call uncertain. Germline lookup yields CDR1 SSHAT and CDR2 FNYEAQ (reference sequence). This CDR3 contains 13 residues.

This clone was picked up a small number of times. The chain recombines TRBV13 with TRBJ2-7; 7 nucleotides agree with TRBD2. CDR3 length: 12 residues. CDR1 is PRHDT, CDR2 FYEKMQ, per germline (reference sequence). V shed 5 bases and J 7 bases; nucleotides not matched to a gene: 5. CDR3 protein: CASSLPGGEQYF. The DNA for the CDR3 is TGTGCCAGCAGCCTCCCCGGGGGGGAGCAGTACTTC.

The chain links TRBV29-1 to TRBJ1-4; the D is unclear. Germline V CDR1 and CDR2: SQVTM, ANQGSEA. The length of the CDR3 is 13 residues. V was trimmed by 6 bases and J by 8 bases, leaving 16 bases between them. CDR3 protein: CSVGWTVGEKLFF. The CDR3 coding sequence is TGCAGCGTGGGGTGGACTGTGGGGGAAAAACTGTTTTTT. The entire variable domain, with the rest obtained from reference TRBV29-1 and TRBJ1-4, is as follows: SAVISQKPSRDICQRGTSLTIQCQVDSQVTMMFWYRQQPGQSLTLIATANQGSEATYESGFVIDKFPISRPNLTFSTLTVSNMSPEDSSIYLCSVGWTVGEKLFFGSGTQLSVL.

This clone was recorded a few times. The chain combines TRBV11-2 with TRBJ1-2, with D perhaps matching TRBD1 (6 bases). The V end was cut by 9 bases, the J end by 3 bases, with 8 bases between. In germline, CDR1 is SGHAT, CDR2 FQNNGV. This CDR3 spans 11 amino acids. This CDR3 reads CASQGHYGYTF. The CDR3 coding sequence is TGTGCCAGTCAGGGGCACTATGGCTACACCTTC.

This chain uses TRBV9 with TRBJ2-2, with D possibly TRBD1 on 5 matching bases. The CDR3 totals 14 residues. The germline gives CDR1 SGDLS, CDR2 YYNGEE. V was shortened by 4 bases and J by 0 bases, with 7 bases between the two germline ends. CDR3 DNA sequence: TGTGCCAGCAGCTGGACATCGAACACCGGGGAGCTGTTTTTT. It codes for CASSWTSNTGELFF.

A few counts support this clone. V gene TRBV2 combines with J gene TRBJ2-3; TRBD2 agrees at 7 bases. The junction had 10 bases not matched to a gene; V was cut back by 4 bases and J by 3 bases. The CDR3 runs 16 residues. Germline V CDR1 and CDR2: SNHLY, FYNNEI. The CDR3 protein is CASSGEGSGRTDTQYF. DNA of the CDR3: TGTGCCAGCAGTGGGGAGGGCAGCGGAAGAACAGATACGCAGTATTTT. Filled out from reference TRBV2 and TRBJ2-3, the complete variable domain reads EPEVTQTPSHQVTQMGQEVILRCVPISNHLYFYWYRQILGQKVEFLVSFYNNEISEKSEIFDDQFSVERPDGSNFTLKIRSTKLEDSAMYFCASSGEGSGRTDTQYFGPGTRLTVL.

V is TRBV21-1 and J is TRBJ2-3; TRBD2 is taken as the D call from the table, unchecked against the DNA. TRBV21-1 is assigned pseudogene status. CDR3 length equals 16 residues. The CDR3 loop is CASSTQSSGNTDTQYF. CDR3 nucleotides: TGTGCCAGCAGCACCCAATCTAGCGGGAATACAGATACGCAGTATTTT.

The count of this clone is one. The chain uses TRBV25-1 and TRBJ2-5; tentative D call: TRBD2 (6 bases). Trimming pared 5 bases from V and 5 bases from J, leaving 9 bases between. CDR1 MGHDK and CDR2 SYGVNS come from the germline V gene. This CDR3 contains 12 residues. As DNA, the CDR3 is TGTGCCAGCAGTTCCGCGGGGGAGACCCAGTACTTC. The encoded protein is CASSSAGETQYF.

This chain links TRBV4-1 with TRBJ1-5; possible D gene TRBD1, 6 bases. From germline, CDR1 is MGHRA and CDR2 YSYEKL. V was shortened by 3 bases and J by 3 bases, with 12 bases between the two germline ends. CDR3 length: 15 residues. The CDR3 sequence is CASSQVDRANQPQHF. The CDR3 coding sequence is TGCGCCAGCAGCCAGGTGGACAGAGCCAATCAGCCCCAGCATTTT.

This clone was recorded a few times. The identical CDR3 is also encoded by other nucleotide sequences in the sample. The CDR3 sequence: CASSIVGGTEAFF. CDR3 DNA sequence: TGTGCCAGTAGTATTGTCGGGGGCACTGAAGCTTTCTTT. V is TRBV19 and J is TRBJ1-1, with a weak D call TRBD1 (5 bases). The CDR3 consists of 13 residues. Trimming pared 3 bases from V and 4 bases from J, leaving 9 bases between. Per the germline V gene, CDR1 is LNHDA and CDR2 is SQIVND (reference sequence).